This T cell receptor beta chain is drawn from a study of PD-L1 blockade in urothelial cancer. The overall study: Atezolizumab 1,200 mg was given intravenously every 3 weeks, starting 2014. In the patient group, about 90% of the roughly 30 were males with bladder-origin urothelial cancer. Specimens of blood held a median count of 141,255 T cells.

As to time point: peripheral blood 6 weeks after treatment start. The data were produced by immunoSEQ multiplex PCR, yet TCRdb's version contains in-frame clones alone and is incomplete. Of 30,000 or so clones in the sample, about 88% were seen once. Specimen: PBMCs, collected around atezolizumab (anti-PD-L1) treatment. The receptor was derived from a man older than 75 with urothelial cancer.

Here the CDR3 reads CASSPQGALAYEQYF. CDR3 nucleotides: TGTGCCAGCTCACCACAGGGAGCTTTGGCCTACGAGCAGTACTTC. The chain has TRBV18 and TRBJ2-7, with D possibly TRBD2 on 5 matching bases. V lost 1 base and J lost 2, with 12 bases in between. The CDR3 runs to 15 residues. The germline gives CDR1 KGHSH, CDR2 LQKENI.